The entry below gives a single TCR beta chain sequence along with its context. The sample comes from a study of T cell responses to AZD1222 COVID-19 vaccine. The CDR3 has 16 amino acids. The germline gives CDR1 SGHTA, CDR2 FQGTGA. V dropped 4 bases and J dropped 6; count of bases not matched to a gene: 12. Produced via immunoSEQ multiplex PCR; TCRdb's table is partial and in-frame only. The data contain around 150,000 clones, 85% to 95% of them singletons. The V call is TRBV7-3, the J call TRBJ2-1; the match to TRBD2 covers 7 bases. The receptor was isolated from an adult in good health. Sequencing used peripheral blood, obtained on day 0 of AZD1222 vaccination. The CDR3 reads CASSSPRREGTNEQFF. For the CDR3, the DNA is TGTGCCAGCAGCTCCCCTCGGAGGGAGGGGACCAATGAGCAGTTCTTC.